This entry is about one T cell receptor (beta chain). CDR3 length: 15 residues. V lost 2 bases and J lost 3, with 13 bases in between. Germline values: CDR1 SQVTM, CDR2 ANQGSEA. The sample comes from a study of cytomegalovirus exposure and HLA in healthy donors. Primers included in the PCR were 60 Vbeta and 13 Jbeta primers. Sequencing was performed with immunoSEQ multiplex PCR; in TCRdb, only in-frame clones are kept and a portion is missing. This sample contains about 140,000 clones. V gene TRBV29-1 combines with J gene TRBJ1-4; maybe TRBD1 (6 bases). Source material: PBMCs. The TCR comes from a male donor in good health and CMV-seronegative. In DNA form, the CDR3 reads TGCAGCGTTGAATGGTCAGGGGACGCTAATGAAAAACTGTTTTTT. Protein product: CSVEWSGDANEKLFF.